A selection of T cell receptor beta chains follows, all from one sample in a study of blood T cell repertoires in COVID-19. The assay was immunoSEQ multiplex PCR, and TCRdb's table has in-frame clones only and misses some. The repertoire has approximately 97,000 clones, around 84% of them found once; the top ten carry about 3%. Input material: peripheral blood. These receptors originate from a man in his fifties or sixties with active or convalescent COVID-19. Both conserved end residues are part of each CDR3. The order of the fields is V gene, D gene, clone size, J gene, CDR3 protein, CDR3 DNA. The D gene is left open where the match is weak. Clone size is shown for a subset of rows, as once, few, many or a class of expanded clone.

v_call: TRBV24-1
d_call: TRBD1
clone_size: NA
j_call: TRBJ2-1
cdr3_aa: CATSPGQGNNEQFF
cdr3_nt: TGTGCCACCTCCCCCGGACAGGGTAACAATGAGCAGTTCTTC

v_call: TRBV10-2
d_call: NA
clone_size: NA
j_call: TRBJ1-4
cdr3_aa: CASSEQGRKANEKLFF
cdr3_nt: TGCGCCAGCAGTGAGCAGGGAAGGAAAGCTAATGAAAAACTGTTTTTT

v_call: TRBV2
d_call: TRBD1
clone_size: once
j_call: TRBJ2-3
cdr3_aa: CASSAGTGGTDTQYF
cdr3_nt: TGTGCCAGCAGCGCCGGGACAGGGGGCACAGATACGCAGTATTTT

v_call: TRBV7-6
d_call: TRBD2
clone_size: few
j_call: TRBJ2-1
cdr3_aa: CASSSREGLYNEQFF
cdr3_nt: TGTGCCAGCAGCTCCCGGGAGGGACTCTACAATGAGCAGTTCTTC

v_call: TRBV6-5
d_call: NA
clone_size: NA
j_call: TRBJ1-3
cdr3_aa: CASSYQGGNTIYF
cdr3_nt: TGTGCCAGCAGTTACCAGGGTGGAAACACCATATATTTT

v_call: TRBV12-3/TRBV12-4
d_call: NA
clone_size: few
j_call: TRBJ2-7
cdr3_aa: CASSLQGRNEQYF
cdr3_nt: TGTGCCAGCAGTCTACAGGGTCGGAACGAGCAGTACTTC

v_call: TRBV10-3
d_call: TRBD1
clone_size: NA
j_call: TRBJ1-5
cdr3_aa: CAISESPGGAYQPQHF
cdr3_nt: TGTGCCATCAGTGAGTCCCCAGGGGGCGCCTATCAGCCCCAGCATTTT

v_call: TRBV7-9
d_call: TRBD1
clone_size: NA
j_call: TRBJ1-1
cdr3_aa: CASSKTGGNTEAFF
cdr3_nt: TGTGCCAGCAGCAAAACAGGGGGCAACACTGAAGCTTTCTTT

v_call: TRBV6-5
d_call: TRBD2
clone_size: NA
j_call: TRBJ2-1
cdr3_aa: CASRAAGGQNEQFF
cdr3_nt: TGTGCCAGCAGAGCGGCGGGGGGGCAGAATGAGCAGTTCTTC

v_call: TRBV9
d_call: TRBD2
clone_size: NA
j_call: TRBJ2-1
cdr3_aa: CASSVASGRGEYYNEQFF
cdr3_nt: TGTGCCAGCAGCGTAGCTTCGGGGCGGGGGGAATACTACAATGAGCAGTTCTTC

v_call: TRBV28
d_call: NA
clone_size: NA
j_call: TRBJ1-6
cdr3_aa: CASSLWVRANSPLHF
cdr3_nt: TGTGCCAGCAGTTTATGGGTCAGGGCCAATTCACCCCTCCACTTT

v_call: TRBV3-1/TRBV3-2
d_call: NA
clone_size: NA
j_call: TRBJ1-1
cdr3_aa: CASSQEGDPGEAFF
cdr3_nt: TGTGCCAGCAGCCAAGAAGGAGATCCGGGGGAAGCTTTCTTT